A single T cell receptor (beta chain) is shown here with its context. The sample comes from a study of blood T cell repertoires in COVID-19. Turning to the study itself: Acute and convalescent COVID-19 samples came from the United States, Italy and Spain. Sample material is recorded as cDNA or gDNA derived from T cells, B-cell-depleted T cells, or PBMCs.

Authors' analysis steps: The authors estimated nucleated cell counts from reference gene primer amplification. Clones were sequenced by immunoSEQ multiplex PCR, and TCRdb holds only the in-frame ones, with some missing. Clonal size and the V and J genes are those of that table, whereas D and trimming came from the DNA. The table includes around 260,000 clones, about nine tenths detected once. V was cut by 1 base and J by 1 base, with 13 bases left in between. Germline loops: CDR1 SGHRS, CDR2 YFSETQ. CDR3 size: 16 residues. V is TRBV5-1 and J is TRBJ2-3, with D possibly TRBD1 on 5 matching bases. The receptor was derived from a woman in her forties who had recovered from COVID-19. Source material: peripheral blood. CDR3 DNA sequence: TGCGCCAGCAGCTTGTCCCCGGACATACGCACAGATACGCAGTATTTT. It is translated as CASSLSPDIRTDTQYF.